A selection of T cell receptor beta chains follows, all from one sample in a study of immune heterogeneity within non-small cell lung tumors. Each CDR3 protein is one row after TCRdb ran MiXCR on the multiplex PCR reads. The table shows some 6,100 distinct CDR3 sequences, with roughly a fifth occurring only once. Sample: lung tumor tissue. The receptors were sampled from a female donor with non-small cell lung cancer. The CDR3 runs from the conserved cysteine through the conserved F or W. The D gene is left open where the match is weak. Rows give clone size only sometimes, using once, few, many, or a class for an expanded clone.

CDR3 protein: CASSVTDSATYEQYF; CDR3 DNA: TGTGCCAGCAGCGTAACGGACAGTGCCACCTACGAGCAGTACTTC; D gene: .; clone size: medium-sized; V gene: TRBV5-6; J gene: TRBJ2-7
CDR3 protein: CASSSSLDGYTF; CDR3 DNA: TGTGCCAGCAGTTCCTCTTTGGATGGCTACACCTTC; D gene: .; clone size: medium-sized; V gene: TRBV12-3/TRBV12-4; J gene: TRBJ1-2
CDR3 protein: CAISGRAGDHNEQFF; CDR3 DNA: TGTGCCATCAGTGGCCGGGCGGGGGATCACAATGAGCAGTTCTTC; D gene: TRBD2; clone size: .; V gene: TRBV10-3; J gene: TRBJ2-1
CDR3 protein: CASSNQPGLGGEQYF; CDR3 DNA: TGTGCCAGCAGCAACCAGCCGGGACTAGGAGGCGAGCAGTACTTC; D gene: TRBD2; clone size: few; V gene: TRBV9; J gene: TRBJ2-7
CDR3 protein: CASREGSTDTQYF; CDR3 DNA: TGCGCCAGCAGAGAGGGTAGCACAGATACGCAGTATTTT; D gene: .; clone size: medium-sized; V gene: TRBV5-1; J gene: TRBJ2-3
CDR3 protein: CASSAGHYEQFF; CDR3 DNA: TGTGCCAGTAGTGCTGGACACTATGAGCAGTTCTTC; D gene: .; clone size: .; V gene: TRBV19; J gene: TRBJ2-1
CDR3 protein: CASSIILGWTDTQYF; CDR3 DNA: TGTGCCAGTAGTATAATTCTAGGGTGGACAGATACGCAGTATTTT; D gene: .; clone size: .; V gene: TRBV19; J gene: TRBJ2-3
CDR3 protein: CSASDRETDLTDTQYF; CDR3 DNA: TGCAGTGCTAGCGACAGGGAAACGGACCTCACAGATACGCAGTATTTT; D gene: TRBD1; clone size: .; V gene: TRBV20-1; J gene: TRBJ2-3
CDR3 protein: CASSRGFGYTF; CDR3 DNA: TGTGCCAGTTCCAGGGGATTTGGCTACACCTTC; D gene: .; clone size: .; V gene: TRBV5-6; J gene: TRBJ1-2
CDR3 protein: CASSVEGYTDTQYF; CDR3 DNA: TGTGCCAGCAGCGTGGAGGGGTACACAGATACGCAGTATTTT; D gene: .; clone size: medium-sized; V gene: TRBV9; J gene: TRBJ2-3
CDR3 protein: CASRYGGPNTEAFF; CDR3 DNA: TGTGCCAGCAGGTACGGGGGCCCTAACACTGAAGCTTTCTTT; D gene: .; clone size: medium-sized; V gene: TRBV7-2; J gene: TRBJ1-1
CDR3 protein: CASKRDSYTGELFF; CDR3 DNA: TGCGCCAGCAAACGGGACAGCTACACCGGGGAGCTGTTTTTT; D gene: TRBD1; clone size: medium-sized; V gene: TRBV10-1; J gene: TRBJ2-2
CDR3 protein: CASTDGAGLKRNQPQHF; CDR3 DNA: TGTGCCAGCACCGACGGTGCGGGGTTAAAGCGCAATCAGCCCCAGCATTTT; D gene: .; clone size: medium-sized; V gene: TRBV6-1; J gene: TRBJ1-5
CDR3 protein: CASRASGRVEFF; CDR3 DNA: TGTGCCAGCAGGGCTAGCGGGAGGGTTGAGTTCTTC; D gene: TRBD2; clone size: .; V gene: TRBV2; J gene: TRBJ2-1
CDR3 protein: CASSLGLAESTDTQYF; CDR3 DNA: TGTGCCAGCAGCCTCGGACTAGCAGAAAGCACAGATACGCAGTATTTT; D gene: TRBD2; clone size: .; V gene: TRBV28; J gene: TRBJ2-3
CDR3 protein: CATSDSRTASSRSLLYF; CDR3 DNA: TGTGCCACCAGTGATTCAAGGACAGCCTCGAGCCGGAGCTTGCTATACTTC; D gene: .; clone size: few; V gene: TRBV24-1; J gene: TRBJ2-5
CDR3 protein: CASSESAGTSGRNERQFF; CDR3 DNA: TGTGCCAGCAGCGAATCAGCCGGGACTAGCGGGAGAAATGAACGGCAGTTCTTC; D gene: TRBD2; clone size: .; V gene: TRBV9; J gene: TRBJ2-1
CDR3 protein: CASSLWTGEGEQFF; CDR3 DNA: TGTGCCAGCAGTTTATGGACAGGGGAGGGTGAGCAGTTCTTC; D gene: TRBD1; clone size: .; V gene: TRBV27; J gene: TRBJ2-1
CDR3 protein: CSAQWTGGLSGYTF; CDR3 DNA: TGCAGTGCCCAATGGACAGGGGGACTTAGTGGCTACACCTTC; D gene: TRBD1; clone size: medium-sized; V gene: TRBV20-1; J gene: TRBJ1-2
CDR3 protein: CASGLVQGGELNTEAFF; CDR3 DNA: TGTGCTAGTGGTTTGGTACAGGGGGGCGAGCTGAACACTGAAGCTTTCTTT; D gene: TRBD1; clone size: .; V gene: TRBV12-5; J gene: TRBJ1-1
CDR3 protein: CASSDRGDSNEKLFF; CDR3 DNA: TGTGCCAGCAGTGACAGGGGGGATAGTAATGAAAAACTGTTTTTT; D gene: TRBD1; clone size: medium-sized; V gene: TRBV2; J gene: TRBJ1-4
CDR3 protein: CASSNRGDGYTF; CDR3 DNA: TGTGCCAGTAGTAACAGGGGTGATGGCTACACCTTC; D gene: TRBD1; clone size: medium-sized; V gene: TRBV19; J gene: TRBJ1-2
CDR3 protein: CASIRGPMNTEAFF; CDR3 DNA: TGTGCCAGCATTCGGGGTCCCATGAACACTGAAGCTTTCTTT; D gene: .; clone size: medium-sized; V gene: TRBV27; J gene: TRBJ1-1
CDR3 protein: CASSFSYTNYGYTF; CDR3 DNA: TGTGCCAGCAGTTTCTCCTACACTAACTATGGCTACACCTTC; D gene: .; clone size: medium-sized; V gene: TRBV12-3/TRBV12-4; J gene: TRBJ1-2
CDR3 protein: CASSSRRVNSPLHF; CDR3 DNA: TGTGCCAGCAGCTCCCGACGGGTCAATTCACCCCTCCACTTT; D gene: .; clone size: medium-sized; V gene: TRBV11-2; J gene: TRBJ1-6
CDR3 protein: CASSRGGREDEQYF; CDR3 DNA: TGTGCCAGTAGTAGGGGCGGCAGGGAGGACGAGCAGTACTTC; D gene: .; clone size: medium-sized; V gene: TRBV19; J gene: TRBJ2-7
CDR3 protein: CATGTALGEQYF; CDR3 DNA: TGTGCCACCGGGACCGCCTTGGGGGAGCAGTACTTC; D gene: .; clone size: medium-sized; V gene: TRBV15; J gene: TRBJ2-7
CDR3 protein: CASSWGQGSGELFF; CDR3 DNA: TGTGCCAGCAGCTGGGGACAGGGAAGCGGGGAGCTGTTTTTT; D gene: TRBD1; clone size: medium-sized; V gene: TRBV11-2; J gene: TRBJ2-2
CDR3 protein: CASSAAQNTGELFF; CDR3 DNA: TGCGCCAGCAGTGCGGCACAGAACACCGGGGAGCTGTTTTTT; D gene: .; clone size: medium-sized; V gene: TRBV10-1; J gene: TRBJ2-2
CDR3 protein: CASSSDSSAQYF; CDR3 DNA: TGTGCCAGCAGCTCCGACTCATCCGCGCAGTACTTC; D gene: .; clone size: .; V gene: TRBV7-8; J gene: TRBJ2-7
CDR3 protein: CASSSRVAGGDETQYF; CDR3 DNA: TGTGCCAGCAGTTCCCGGGTAGCGGGAGGCGATGAGACCCAGTACTTC; D gene: TRBD2; clone size: .; V gene: TRBV6-9; J gene: TRBJ2-5
CDR3 protein: CASSLGVAGVDEQFF; CDR3 DNA: TGTGCCAGCAGCCTCGGGGTAGCGGGAGTAGATGAGCAGTTCTTC; D gene: TRBD2; clone size: medium-sized; V gene: TRBV6-1; J gene: TRBJ2-1
CDR3 protein: CASSGAGMNTEAFF; CDR3 DNA: TGTGCCAGCAGTGGAGCAGGGATGAACACTGAAGCTTTCTTT; D gene: .; clone size: medium-sized; V gene: TRBV28; J gene: TRBJ1-1
CDR3 protein: CASSLGTSSSGANVLTF; CDR3 DNA: TGTGCCAGCAGTTTGGGGACTAGCTCCTCTGGGGCCAACGTCCTGACTTTC; D gene: TRBD2; clone size: .; V gene: TRBV12-3/TRBV12-4; J gene: TRBJ2-6
CDR3 protein: CSSRDLARGTNNSPLHF; CDR3 DNA: TGCAGTTCTAGAGATCTAGCCCGGGGCACGAATAATTCACCCCTCCACTTT; D gene: .; clone size: .; V gene: TRBV20-1; J gene: TRBJ1-6
CDR3 protein: CASSLLGAESSF; CDR3 DNA: TGTGCCAGCAGCTTACTGGGGGCTGAATCTTCCTTT; D gene: .; clone size: .; V gene: TRBV13; J gene: TRBJ1-1
CDR3 protein: CATSPGAPNTEAFF; CDR3 DNA: TGTGCCACCAGCCCGGGGGCACCGAACACTGAAGCTTTCTTT; D gene: .; clone size: medium-sized; V gene: TRBV6-1; J gene: TRBJ1-1
CDR3 protein: CASSPIWVSEAESSYEQYF; CDR3 DNA: TGTGCCAGCAGTCCTATATGGGTAAGTGAGGCGGAGAGCTCCTACGAGCAGTACTTC; D gene: .; clone size: .; V gene: TRBV28; J gene: TRBJ2-7
CDR3 protein: CSALPGTGGTEAFF; CDR3 DNA: TGCAGTGCGCTGCCCGGGACAGGGGGAACTGAAGCTTTCTTT; D gene: TRBD1; clone size: medium-sized; V gene: TRBV20-1; J gene: TRBJ1-1
CDR3 protein: CAWSVGGGGTYEQYF; CDR3 DNA: TGTGCCTGGAGTGTAGGGGGCGGGGGCACCTACGAGCAGTACTTC; D gene: .; clone size: medium-sized; V gene: TRBV30; J gene: TRBJ2-7
CDR3 protein: CASSYRMGKLFF; CDR3 DNA: TGTGCCAGCAGTTATCGGATGGGAAAACTGTTTTTT; D gene: .; clone size: medium-sized; V gene: TRBV12-3/TRBV12-4; J gene: TRBJ1-4
CDR3 protein: CASSETGTSGRVQYF; CDR3 DNA: TGTGCCAGCAGCGAAACCGGGACTAGCGGACGGGTGCAGTACTTC; D gene: TRBD2; clone size: .; V gene: TRBV3-1; J gene: TRBJ2-7